This T cell receptor (beta chain) is from a study of T cell repertoires in cytomegalovirus infection. Study in general: Indications came from public TCR beta signatures; they pointed to CMV infection and to a matching HLA type.

V lost 3 bases, J lost 0 bases, and 9 bases lay in between. Germline lookup yields CDR1 SGHTA and CDR2 FQGNSA. This CDR3 is built from 14 residues. On this clonotype: Its antigen is undetermined.

TCRdb analysed the reads with MiXCR anew, one entry per CDR3 protein. The sample gives a few hundred thousand distinct CDR3 sequences, roughly 43% of which show up once; approximately 40% is in the top ten. Study-level findings and limits: Adding up the frequency of public TCR beta families identified people who carried CMV plus the relevant HLA. Ex vivo responses were dominated by HLA-C-restricted CMV-specific TCR beta clonotypes.

This sequence originates from a human donor in good health (CMV status not recorded). Some clones in this sample may be carry-over from other donors' samples. The sample consisted of cultured PBMCs, taken from culture after CMV antigen stimulation. The gene calls are TRBV7-2 and TRBJ2-7; no firm D call. The chain's CDR3 is CASSFPASSYEQYF. In DNA form, the CDR3 reads TGTGCCAGCAGCTTCCCAGCGAGCTCCTACGAGCAGTACTTC.